The rows below give T cell receptor beta chains drawn from one sample of a study of cytomegalovirus exposure and HLA in healthy donors. The table came from immunoSEQ multiplex PCR; TCRdb's copy has only in-frame clones and leaves some out. The repertoire holds approximately 200,000 clones, with about 80% as singletons. The sequenced material came from PBMCs. Receptors were obtained from a woman between 18 and 29 years old in good health and CMV-seropositive. The CDR3 runs from the conserved cysteine through the conserved F or W. Fields, in order: clone size, D gene, V gene, J gene, CDR3 DNA, CDR3 protein. The D gene is left open where the match is weak. Clone sizes are given selectively: once, few, many, or a class where the clone is expanded.

clone size: NA
D gene: NA
V gene: TRBV4-1
J gene: TRBJ1-6
CDR3 DNA: TGCGCCAGCAGCCATGCCAGAGGCGACCGGGGGATGACCCTCCACTTT
CDR3 protein: CASSHARGDRGMTLHF

clone size: NA
D gene: NA
V gene: TRBV5-1
J gene: TRBJ2-2
CDR3 DNA: TGCGCCAGCAGCCCACGGACAGACACCGGGGAGCTGTTTTTT
CDR3 protein: CASSPRTDTGELFF

clone size: NA
D gene: NA
V gene: TRBV7-2
J gene: TRBJ1-2
CDR3 DNA: TGTGCCAGCAGCATCAACCAGGGAGGCCATGGCTACACCTTC
CDR3 protein: CASSINQGGHGYTF

clone size: NA
D gene: NA
V gene: TRBV4-1
J gene: TRBJ2-3
CDR3 DNA: TGCGCCAGCAGCCAAGCAGACTCGTTGGATACGCAGTATTTT
CDR3 protein: CASSQADSLDTQYF

clone size: NA
D gene: NA
V gene: TRBV7-9
J gene: TRBJ1-3
CDR3 DNA: TGTGCCAGCAGCTCTTCAGGGTCATACTCTGGAAACACCATATATTTT
CDR3 protein: CASSSSGSYSGNTIYF

clone size: NA
D gene: NA
V gene: TRBV5-6
J gene: TRBJ1-1
CDR3 DNA: TGTGCCAGCAGCTTCAAAGGGGATACTGAAGCTTTCTTT
CDR3 protein: CASSFKGDTEAFF

clone size: once
D gene: TRBD1
V gene: TRBV18
J gene: TRBJ2-1
CDR3 DNA: TGTGCCAGCTCACTTCCACCGGGACAGGGCTCCTACAATGAGCAGTTCTTC
CDR3 protein: CASSLPPGQGSYNEQFF

clone size: once
D gene: TRBD2
V gene: TRBV9
J gene: TRBJ2-3
CDR3 DNA: TGTGCCAGCAGCGAACTAGCGACGGCAGATACGCAGTATTTT
CDR3 protein: CASSELATADTQYF

clone size: NA
D gene: TRBD1
V gene: TRBV10-1
J gene: TRBJ2-2
CDR3 DNA: TGCGCCAGCAGTGTGGCAGGGGGCTTGGGGGAGCTGTTTTTT
CDR3 protein: CASSVAGGLGELFF

clone size: NA
D gene: NA
V gene: TRBV4-1
J gene: TRBJ1-5
CDR3 DNA: TGCGCCAGCAGCCAAGTTGCAGGTCAGCCCCAGCATTTT
CDR3 protein: CASSQVAGQPQHF

clone size: NA
D gene: NA
V gene: TRBV19
J gene: TRBJ1-1
CDR3 DNA: TGTGCCAGTAGTATCCACTTCACTGAAGCTTTCTTT
CDR3 protein: CASSIHFTEAFF

clone size: few
D gene: NA
V gene: TRBV7-9
J gene: TRBJ2-1
CDR3 DNA: TGTTCCAGCAGCTCTTCTATGGGGGCCCTCGGTGAGCAGTTCTTC
CDR3 protein: CSSSSSMGALGEQFF

clone size: NA
D gene: NA
V gene: TRBV6-5
J gene: TRBJ2-1
CDR3 DNA: TGTGCCAGCAGTTTTGGACTTGAGGGCCTCAATGAGCAGTTCTTC
CDR3 protein: CASSFGLEGLNEQFF

clone size: NA
D gene: TRBD2
V gene: TRBV11-2
J gene: TRBJ2-3
CDR3 DNA: TGTGCCAGCAGCTTAGGGGGGGGTGGCACAGATACGCAGTATTTT
CDR3 protein: CASSLGGGGTDTQYF

clone size: NA
D gene: TRBD1
V gene: TRBV18
J gene: TRBJ2-3
CDR3 DNA: TGTGCCAGCTCACCAAGGGATACAGGGGGTACGCAGTATTTT
CDR3 protein: CASSPRDTGGTQYF

clone size: NA
D gene: TRBD2
V gene: TRBV7-6
J gene: TRBJ2-1
CDR3 DNA: TGTGCCAGCAGCTTAGAAGCGGGGATCTACAATGAGCAGTTCTTC
CDR3 protein: CASSLEAGIYNEQFF

clone size: once
D gene: NA
V gene: TRBV5-1
J gene: TRBJ2-6
CDR3 DNA: TGCGCCAGCAGCTTCAGGGGAGCTGGGGCCAACGTCCTGACTTTC
CDR3 protein: CASSFRGAGANVLTF

clone size: NA
D gene: TRBD1
V gene: TRBV4-3
J gene: TRBJ2-2
CDR3 DNA: TGCGCCAGCAGCCTCGGACAGGGGAACACCGGGGAGCTGTTTTTT
CDR3 protein: CASSLGQGNTGELFF

clone size: NA
D gene: NA
V gene: TRBV28
J gene: TRBJ1-1
CDR3 DNA: TGTGCCAGCAGTTTATTTAGGACAGTTCGGACTGAAGCTTTCTTT
CDR3 protein: CASSLFRTVRTEAFF

clone size: NA
D gene: NA
V gene: TRBV7-9
J gene: TRBJ1-4
CDR3 DNA: TGTTCCAGCAGCTTAAGGTCGGGGGGAGAGGAAAAACTGTTTTTT
CDR3 protein: CSSSLRSGGEEKLFF

clone size: once
D gene: NA
V gene: TRBV7-6
J gene: TRBJ2-6
CDR3 DNA: TGTGCCAGCAGCCAACGGGGGTTTGGGGCCAACGTCCTGACTTTC
CDR3 protein: CASSQRGFGANVLTF

clone size: NA
D gene: NA
V gene: TRBV30
J gene: TRBJ1-2
CDR3 DNA: TGTGCCTGGAGAGGAGGGTATGGCTACACCTTC
CDR3 protein: CAWRGGYGYTF

clone size: NA
D gene: TRBD1
V gene: TRBV28
J gene: TRBJ1-2
CDR3 DNA: TGTGCCAGCAGGGGGAACAGGGGGCGCTATGGCTACACCTTC
CDR3 protein: CASRGNRGRYGYTF

clone size: few
D gene: TRBD2
V gene: TRBV9
J gene: TRBJ2-1
CDR3 DNA: TGTGCCAGCAGCGTAGCTTCGGGACTAGCGTACGATGAGCAGTTCTTC
CDR3 protein: CASSVASGLAYDEQFF

clone size: NA
D gene: NA
V gene: TRBV5-4
J gene: TRBJ1-1
CDR3 DNA: TGTGCCAGCAGCCCACCAGGGTGGAGGGACACTGAAGCTTTCTTT
CDR3 protein: CASSPPGWRDTEAFF

clone size: NA
D gene: TRBD1
V gene: TRBV10-3
J gene: TRBJ1-2
CDR3 DNA: TGTGCCATCAGCGACAGGGGGCGCGCCTATGGCTACACCTTC
CDR3 protein: CAISDRGRAYGYTF

clone size: NA
D gene: TRBD2
V gene: TRBV9
J gene: TRBJ2-3
CDR3 DNA: TGTGCCAGCAGCCCCCGACTAGCGGGGGATCAAACGCAGTATTTT
CDR3 protein: CASSPRLAGDQTQYF

clone size: NA
D gene: TRBD1
V gene: TRBV11-3
J gene: TRBJ1-1
CDR3 DNA: TGTGCCAGCAGCTTCAGAGGGACAGGGAACACTGAAGCTTTCTTT
CDR3 protein: CASSFRGTGNTEAFF

clone size: NA
D gene: NA
V gene: TRBV7-8
J gene: TRBJ2-5
CDR3 DNA: TGTGCCAGCAGCTTACTGGGGGCAGAGACCCAGTACTTC
CDR3 protein: CASSLLGAETQYF

clone size: once
D gene: NA
V gene: TRBV10-2
J gene: TRBJ1-2
CDR3 DNA: TGCGCCAGCAGTGAGATTCCTCGCTCAAGCAAGAACGGCTACACCTTC
CDR3 protein: CASSEIPRSSKNGYTF

clone size: NA
D gene: TRBD2
V gene: TRBV5-1
J gene: TRBJ2-3
CDR3 DNA: TGCGCCAGCACCGGGGGGGCAGATACGCAGTATTTT
CDR3 protein: CASTGGADTQYF

clone size: NA
D gene: NA
V gene: TRBV5-1
J gene: TRBJ2-7
CDR3 DNA: TGCGCCAGCAGCTTGGATGATGGGGGCAACGAGCAGTACTTC
CDR3 protein: CASSLDDGGNEQYF

clone size: once
D gene: TRBD1
V gene: TRBV5-1
J gene: TRBJ1-4
CDR3 DNA: TGCGCCAGCAGTATTCAGGGGGGTAAAGGGGAAAAACTGTTTTTT
CDR3 protein: CASSIQGGKGEKLFF

clone size: NA
D gene: NA
V gene: TRBV1
J gene: TRBJ2-2
CDR3 DNA: TGCACCAGCAGCCAAGATAGTCCTAGCGGTACCGGGGAGCTGTTTTTT
CDR3 protein: CTSSQDSPSGTGELFF

clone size: NA
D gene: TRBD2
V gene: TRBV19
J gene: TRBJ2-1
CDR3 DNA: TGTGCCAGCGGAGAGCGGGGCCTCTCCTACAATGAGCAGTTCTTC
CDR3 protein: CASGERGLSYNEQFF

clone size: NA
D gene: TRBD1
V gene: TRBV5-1
J gene: TRBJ2-7
CDR3 DNA: TGCGCCAGCAGTGGGACAGGAAACTCCTACGAGCAGTACTTC
CDR3 protein: CASSGTGNSYEQYF

clone size: NA
D gene: TRBD2
V gene: TRBV28
J gene: TRBJ2-7
CDR3 DNA: TGTGCCAGCAGTTTTTGGACTAGCGGCGACTACGAGCAGTACTTC
CDR3 protein: CASSFWTSGDYEQYF

clone size: NA
D gene: NA
V gene: TRBV6-1
J gene: TRBJ2-7
CDR3 DNA: TGTGCCAGCAGTGAGGGGGGACCCTACGAGCAGTACTTC
CDR3 protein: CASSEGGPYEQYF

clone size: few
D gene: NA
V gene: TRBV5-1
J gene: TRBJ2-5
CDR3 DNA: TGCGCCAGCAGCTTGGAAAATTCGGGGGGCGCCGGGACCCAGTACTTC
CDR3 protein: CASSLENSGGAGTQYF

clone size: NA
D gene: TRBD2
V gene: TRBV30
J gene: TRBJ2-5
CDR3 DNA: TGTGCCTCTACCCTCGGGGGGAACGCTCAAGAGACCCAGTACTTC
CDR3 protein: CASTLGGNAQETQYF

clone size: NA
D gene: NA
V gene: TRBV29-1
J gene: TRBJ2-2
CDR3 DNA: TGCAGCGTTGGTCAGAATACCGGGGAGCTGTTTTTT
CDR3 protein: CSVGQNTGELFF

clone size: NA
D gene: TRBD1
V gene: TRBV7-7
J gene: TRBJ2-3
CDR3 DNA: TGTGCTAGCAGCGTAGGGACAGGGGGTCCTGACACGCAGTATTTT
CDR3 protein: CASSVGTGGPDTQYF

clone size: NA
D gene: TRBD1
V gene: TRBV5-6
J gene: TRBJ1-1
CDR3 DNA: TGTGCCAGCAGCTTAGGGGGCTTTGAAGCTTTCTTT
CDR3 protein: CASSLGGFEAFF

clone size: NA
D gene: TRBD2
V gene: TRBV7-3
J gene: TRBJ2-3
CDR3 DNA: TGTGCCAGCAGCGATCGACTAGCGACAGATACGCAGTATTTT
CDR3 protein: CASSDRLATDTQYF

clone size: NA
D gene: TRBD2
V gene: TRBV2
J gene: TRBJ2-1
CDR3 DNA: TGTGCCAGCAGTGAGTTAGCGGGGGGGACCGACAATGAGCAGTTCTTC
CDR3 protein: CASSELAGGTDNEQFF

clone size: NA
D gene: NA
V gene: TRBV12-1
J gene: TRBJ2-7
CDR3 DNA: TGTGCCAGCAGCACCCAGCGGGTTTCCTACGAGCAGTACTTC
CDR3 protein: CASSTQRVSYEQYF